The rows below give T cell receptor beta chains drawn from one sample of a study of CD8+ T cells in alopecia areata. The repertoire was sequenced with immunoSEQ multiplex PCR; TCRdb's copy has only in-frame clones and lacks some. There are 110,000 or so clones in the sample; almost 60% occur only once, and around 20% lies in the top ten. The sequencing sample was made of CD8+ T cells sorted from blood. Every receptor here comes from a human donor in good health. Both conserved end residues are part of each CDR3. The D gene is left open where the match is weak. The size entry is marked missing in some rows and otherwise reads once, few, many or a size class.

>NA|TRBJ2-2|NA|12|TRBV4-2
TGTGCCAGCAGCCTAGCGGATGGGGAGCTGTTTTTT
CASSLADGELFF
>NA|TRBJ1-6|NA|15|TRBV7-6
TGTGCCAGCAGCTTAGCGGGGGGTAATAATTCACCCCTCCACTTT
CASSLAGGNNSPLHF
>NA|TRBJ2-7|NA|14|TRBV29-1
TGCAGCGTTGTAGGAGGGGGAAGCTCCTACGAGCAGTACTTC
CSVVGGGSSYEQYF
>NA|TRBJ2-3|NA|15|TRBV13
TGTGCCAGCAGCTCTAAGGCTTCTAGCACAGATACGCAGTATTTT
CASSSKASSTDTQYF
>NA|TRBJ1-1|NA|14|TRBV7-9
TGTGCCACCGAAAAAGGGAATATGAACACTGAAGCTTTCTTT
CATEKGNMNTEAFF
>TRBD2|TRBJ2-5|few|17|TRBV7-2
TGTGCCAGCAGCTTAGCGGCTAGCGGGGGCCTTCAAGAGACCCAGTACTTC
CASSLAASGGLQETQYF
>NA|TRBJ1-2|NA|16|TRBV4-1
TGCGCCAGCAGCCCGAGATACAGGGTAATTAGCTATGGCTACACCTTC
CASSPRYRVISYGYTF
>TRBD2|TRBJ2-5|NA|15|TRBV6-6
TGTGCCAGCGCCCGCGTAGCGGGGCTTCGGGAGACCCAGTACTTC
CASARVAGLRETQYF
>NA|TRBJ2-4|few|17|TRBV5-4
TGTGCCAGCAGCTTGGGGTCGAAAGGGGCCCGGGGAAACATTCAGTACTTC
CASSLGSKGARGNIQYF
>NA|TRBJ2-7|few|12|TRBV30
TGTGCCTGGAGTTTAGACTCCTACGAGCAGTACTTC
CAWSLDSYEQYF
>TRBD2|TRBJ2-3|NA|14|TRBV28
TGTGCCAGCAGTGGGGGGAGGGGCACAGATACGCAGTATTTT
CASSGGRGTDTQYF
>NA|TRBJ1-6|NA|14|TRBV30
TGTGCCTCCCCGGGGGAGTCCTATAATTCACCCCTCCACTTT
CASPGESYNSPLHF
>NA|TRBJ1-4|NA|13|TRBV30
TGTGCCTGGGAAGGGGGAGCCGATGAAAAACTGTTTTTT
CAWEGGADEKLFF
>TRBD2|TRBJ2-5|NA|15|TRBV5-1
TGCGCCAGCACCTCTCGGGGGGGCCTGGAAGAGACCCAGTACTTC
CASTSRGGLEETQYF
>TRBD1|TRBJ2-1|few|16|TRBV30
TGTGCCTGGACACACCCGGGACAGGTAAACTACAATGAGCAGTTCTTC
CAWTHPGQVNYNEQFF
>NA|TRBJ2-3|NA|15|TRBV28
TGTGCCAGCAGTCCCGTCGACAGCCGATGGGATACGCAGTATTTT
CASSPVDSRWDTQYF
>TRBD2|TRBJ2-7|NA|15|TRBV10-2
TGCGCCAGCAGTGAGCCTACGGGGGGGCCCTACGAGCAGTACTTC
CASSEPTGGPYEQYF
>TRBD1|TRBJ1-1|NA|15|TRBV13
TGTGCCAGCACCGGGACAGGCCACATGAACACTGAAGCTTTCTTT
CASTGTGHMNTEAFF
>NA|TRBJ2-7|once|16|TRBV15
TGTGCCACCAGCCGAGAGGGGAATCGGGGGAGATCCGAGCAGTACTTC
CATSREGNRGRSEQYF
>NA|TRBJ2-7|NA|17|TRBV21-1
TGTGCCAGCAGCAAAGCCGCGGACAGGGGGCTGAGGTACGAGCAGTACTTC
CASSKAADRGLRYEQYF
>NA|TRBJ2-6|few|15|TRBV6-1
TGTGCCAGCAGATCGGACTCTTCTGGGGCCAACGTCCTGACTTTC
CASRSDSSGANVLTF
>TRBD1|TRBJ2-7|once|15|TRBV19
TGTGCCAGTAGTATAGCCGGACAGGGCTCCTACGAGCAGTACTTC
CASSIAGQGSYEQYF
>NA|TRBJ1-1|NA|11|TRBV29-1
TGCAGCGTTGCAGAGAACACTGAAGCTTTCTTT
CSVAENTEAFF
>NA|TRBJ2-5|NA|13|TRBV7-9
TGTGCCAGCAGCTTAGGACAGCAAGAGACCCAGTACTTC
CASSLGQQETQYF
>NA|TRBJ2-2|once|14|TRBV29-1
TGCAGCGTTGACGGAGGGGTCGGCGCCGGGGAGCTGTTTTTT
CSVDGGVGAGELFF
>NA|TRBJ1-6|few|15|TRBV7-9
TGTGCCAGCAGCTTAGTGGCCCCGGGGAATTCACCCCTCCACTTT
CASSLVAPGNSPLHF
>NA|TRBJ2-1|NA|15|TRBV9
TGTGCCAGCAGCACCCGGGACTGGCCCGTTGAAGAGCAGTTCTTC
CASSTRDWPVEEQFF
>NA|TRBJ1-2|NA|13|TRBV10-3
TGTGCCATCAGTGATGGGGGCCCCTATGGCTACACCTTC
CAISDGGPYGYTF
>NA|TRBJ1-5|NA|14|TRBV4-2
TGTGCCAGCAGCCAAGATCTGGTCTACCAGCCCCAGCATTTT
CASSQDLVYQPQHF